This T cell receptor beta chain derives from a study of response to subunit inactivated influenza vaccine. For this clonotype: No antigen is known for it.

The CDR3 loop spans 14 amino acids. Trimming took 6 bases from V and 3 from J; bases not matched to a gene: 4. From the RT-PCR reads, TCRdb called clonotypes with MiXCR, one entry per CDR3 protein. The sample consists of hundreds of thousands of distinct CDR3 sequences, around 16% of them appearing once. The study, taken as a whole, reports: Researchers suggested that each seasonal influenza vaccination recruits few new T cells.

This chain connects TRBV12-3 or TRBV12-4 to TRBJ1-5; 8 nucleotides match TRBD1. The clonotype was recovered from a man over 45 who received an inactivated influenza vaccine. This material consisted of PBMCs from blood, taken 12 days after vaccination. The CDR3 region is CASSWTGNNQPQHF. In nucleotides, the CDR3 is TGTGCCAGCAGCTGGACAGGGAACAATCAGCCCCAGCATTTT.